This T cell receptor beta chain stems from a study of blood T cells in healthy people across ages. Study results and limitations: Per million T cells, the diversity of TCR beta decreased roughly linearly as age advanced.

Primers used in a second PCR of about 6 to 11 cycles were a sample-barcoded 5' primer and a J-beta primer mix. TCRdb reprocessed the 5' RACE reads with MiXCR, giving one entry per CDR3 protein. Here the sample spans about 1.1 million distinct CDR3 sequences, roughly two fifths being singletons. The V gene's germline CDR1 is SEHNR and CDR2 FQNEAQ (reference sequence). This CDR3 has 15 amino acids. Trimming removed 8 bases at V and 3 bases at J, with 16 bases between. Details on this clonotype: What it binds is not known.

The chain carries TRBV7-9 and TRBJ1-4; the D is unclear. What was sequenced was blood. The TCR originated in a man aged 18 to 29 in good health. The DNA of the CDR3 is TGTGCCAGCGAAAGCCTCCCCGGGGCTAATGAAAAACTGTTTTTT. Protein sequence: CASESLPGANEKLFF.